This is a list of T cell receptor beta chains from one sample in a study of beta chain features in type 1 diabetes. The method was immunoSEQ multiplex PCR; TCRdb's version includes in-frame clones alone and lacks a portion of them. The sample records about 150,000 clones, around 10% being singletons. The source material was central memory CD4+ T cells from blood. Receptors were obtained from a young man in good health. Each CDR3 is given with its conserved first and last residue. D genes are given only for firm matches. Clone size, where shown, is once, few, many, or a class for clones that have expanded.

v_gene	d_gene	abundance	j_gene	CDR3aa	CDR3nt
TRBV28	TRBD1	.	TRBJ1-1	CASSLVLGTSGGTEAFF	TGTGCCAGCAGTTTAGTGTTGGGAACTTCAGGGGGCACTGAAGCTTTCTTT
TRBV29-1	.	.	TRBJ1-1	CSVTYTRTEAFF	TGCAGCGTTACGTATACAAGGACTGAAGCTTTCTTT
TRBV9	.	few	TRBJ2-3	CASSVGVIADTQYF	TGTGCCAGCAGCGTAGGGGTGATAGCAGATACGCAGTATTTT
TRBV5-1	TRBD1	.	TRBJ1-6	CASSLVQGDSPLHF	TGCGCCAGCAGCTTAGTGCAGGGGGATTCACCCCTCCACTTT
TRBV28	TRBD2	.	TRBJ2-4	CASSWGLAAEGLAKNIQYF	TGTGCCAGCAGTTGGGGACTAGCGGCAGAGGGGTTAGCCAAAAACATTCAGTACTTC
TRBV4-3	.	few	TRBJ1-2	CASSQAPDGGQSYGYTF	TGCGCCAGCAGCCAAGCCCCTGACGGGGGACAATCCTATGGCTACACCTTC
TRBV5-6	TRBD2	.	TRBJ2-5	CASSLDILGGEGETQYF	TGTGCCAGCAGCTTGGACATCCTCGGAGGGGAGGGAGAGACCCAGTACTTC
TRBV6-1	TRBD1	few	TRBJ2-7	CASSDAGTGFLEQYF	TGTGCCAGCAGTGACGCCGGGACAGGGTTCCTGGAGCAGTACTTC
TRBV6-6	.	few	TRBJ1-2	CASSYPNLGEDGYTF	TGTGCCAGCAGTTACCCGAACCTCGGGGAGGATGGCTACACCTTC
TRBV28	.	.	TRBJ2-1	CASSLQGGRNEQFF	TGTGCCAGCAGTCTACAGGGAGGGAGGAATGAGCAGTTCTTC
TRBV7-3	.	.	TRBJ1-1	CASSFRGGDTEAFF	TGTGCCAGCAGCTTCAGGGGAGGGGACACTGAAGCTTTCTTT
TRBV7-2	.	few	TRBJ2-1	CASSLARQGEQFF	TGTGCCAGCAGCTTAGCGCGTCAGGGTGAGCAGTTCTTC
TRBV19	.	.	TRBJ1-4	CASSTGMKNEKLFF	TGTGCCAGTAGCACAGGGATGAAGAATGAAAAACTGTTTTTT
TRBV7-9	.	few	TRBJ2-6	CASSPAGVLVLTF	TGTGCCAGCAGCCCCGCCGGGGTACTGGTCCTGACTTTC
TRBV4-3	TRBD1	many	TRBJ1-2	CASSQDRGTGVGTF	TGCGCCAGCAGCCAAGATCGTGGGACAGGGGTAGGCACCTTC
TRBV4-3	TRBD2	many	TRBJ2-4	CASSQDAGGSVFKNIQYF	TGCGCCAGCAGCCAAGATGCGGGGGGATCCGTTTTCAAAAACATTCAGTACTTC
TRBV5-1	TRBD1	few	TRBJ2-2	CASSSGTGDTGELFF	TGCGCCAGCAGCTCCGGGACAGGGGACACCGGGGAGCTGTTTTTT
TRBV6-4	.	.	TRBJ1-1	CASSAIWGGNTEAFF	TGTGCCAGCAGTGCAATCTGGGGCGGCAACACTGAAGCTTTCTTT
TRBV7-3	.	few	TRBJ2-1	CASSLSGSYNEQFF	TGTGCCAGCAGCTTAAGCGGCTCCTACAATGAGCAGTTCTTC
TRBV7-9	.	.	TRBJ1-2	CASSLAFSEGYTF	TGTGCCAGCAGCTTAGCGTTCTCGGAGGGCTACACCTTC
TRBV27	.	.	TRBJ2-5	CASSFKASSVTQYF	TGTGCCAGCAGTTTTAAGGCCTCCTCGGTGACCCAGTACTTC
TRBV9	TRBD1	few	TRBJ1-6	CASSVGTGGLDSPLHF	TGTGCCAGCAGCGTAGGAACAGGGGGTTTAGATTCACCCCTCCACTTT
TRBV19	.	many	TRBJ2-5	CASSSLRAETQYF	TGTGCCAGTAGTTCCCTCAGGGCAGAGACCCAGTACTTC
TRBV5-1	.	few	TRBJ2-3	CASSFDPPTDTQYF	TGCGCCAGCAGCTTCGACCCGCCCACAGATACGCAGTATTTT
TRBV6-6	TRBD1	.	TRBJ1-2	CASNPTGQWGGYTF	TGTGCCAGCAACCCCACGGGACAGTGGGGAGGCTACACCTTC
TRBV6-5	.	.	TRBJ2-5	CASSYRRQETQYF	TGTGCCAGCAGTTACAGGCGTCAAGAGACCCAGTACTTC
TRBV7-6	.	.	TRBJ1-1	CASSLAAGVVGAFF	TGTGCCAGCAGCTTAGCGGCGGGAGTCGTCGGAGCTTTCTTT
TRBV5-1	.	.	TRBJ2-7	CASTILTGPNNEQYF	TGCGCCAGCACCATTTTGACAGGACCTAACAACGAGCAGTACTTC
TRBV2	.	.	TRBJ1-2	CASNTPGPTYGYTF	TGTGCCAGCAACACACCCGGGCCTACCTATGGCTACACCTTC
TRBV27	.	.	TRBJ2-3	CASSSPATDSTDTQYF	TGTGCCAGCAGTTCGCCCGCGACAGACAGCACAGATACGCAGTATTTT
TRBV7-9	.	few	TRBJ1-1	CASSLGSTEAFF	TGTGCCAGCAGCTTAGGGAGCACTGAAGCTTTCTTT
TRBV28	TRBD1	.	TRBJ2-5	CASSQRGQGEETQYF	TGTGCCAGCAGCCAAAGGGGACAGGGAGAAGAGACCCAGTACTTC
TRBV18	.	.	TRBJ2-1	CASSSTGLTYNEQFF	TGTGCCAGCTCGTCTACGGGATTGACCTACAATGAGCAGTTCTTC
TRBV29-1	.	few	TRBJ2-3	CSVDPAGSTDTQYF	TGCAGCGTTGATCCAGCAGGTAGCACAGATACGCAGTATTTT
TRBV5-1	TRBD2	few	TRBJ2-2	CASSLNQREGRTGELFF	TGCGCCAGCAGCTTAAACCAGCGGGAGGGCCGGACCGGGGAGCTGTTTTTT
TRBV4-2	TRBD2	.	TRBJ2-2	CASSQDRLAGKAGELFF	TGTGCCAGCAGCCAAGATCGCCTAGCGGGAAAGGCCGGGGAGCTGTTTTTT
TRBV28	.	few	TRBJ1-2	CASSLGQFYGYTF	TGTGCCAGCAGCTTAGGACAGTTCTATGGCTACACCTTC
TRBV14	.	.	TRBJ1-2	CASSQDGYEGQNYGYTF	TGTGCCAGCAGCCAAGATGGATACGAGGGGCAAAACTATGGCTACACCTTC
TRBV7-6	TRBD2	.	TRBJ2-7	CASSLEVSGGGYEQYF	TGTGCCAGCAGCTTAGAAGTTAGCGGGGGGGGGTACGAGCAGTACTTC
TRBV7-2	.	.	TRBJ1-1	CASSVAMNTEAFF	TGTGCCAGCAGCGTCGCAATGAACACTGAAGCTTTCTTT
TRBV4-2	.	.	TRBJ2-5	CASSRGVGETQYF	TGTGCCAGCAGCAGGGGAGTTGGAGAGACCCAGTACTTC
TRBV15	.	.	TRBJ1-1	CATSRDPYPGSSEAFF	TGTGCCACCAGCAGAGATCCATACCCAGGGAGTAGTGAAGCTTTCTTT
TRBV4-1	.	.	TRBJ1-1	CASSQEGSMNTEAFF	TGCGCCAGCAGCCAAGAGGGCAGCATGAACACTGAAGCTTTCTTT
TRBV7-9	.	.	TRBJ2-1	CASSSLGPFF	TGTGCCAGCAGCTCCCTGGGTCCGTTCTTC
TRBV15	.	many	TRBJ2-7	CATSRDKEDRREQYF	TGTGCCACCAGCAGAGATAAGGAGGACCGGCGGGAGCAGTACTTC
TRBV15	.	few	TRBJ2-7	CATSRPDAEQYF	TGTGCCACCAGCAGACCGGACGCCGAGCAGTACTTC
TRBV14	.	few	TRBJ2-1	CASSQIKTGGSYNEQFF	TGTGCCAGCAGCCAAATTAAGACAGGTGGATCCTACAATGAGCAGTTCTTC
TRBV2	.	.	TRBJ2-2	CASSVPTGSAGELFF	TGTGCCAGCAGCGTCCCGACAGGATCGGCCGGGGAGCTGTTTTTT